The present T cell receptor (beta chain) was sequenced within a study of T cell repertoires in cytomegalovirus infection. The wider study: Public TCR beta signatures were indicative of both CMV infection and a matching HLA type. Findings of the study overall: Across the ex vivo response, the dominant clonotypes were HLA-C-restricted CMV-specific TCR beta clonotypes. Cumulative public TCR beta family frequency identified carriers of CMV plus the relevant HLA.

TCRdb recomputed calls from the reads with MiXCR, one row per CDR3 protein. This table has over 200,000 distinct CDR3 sequences, roughly 13% appearing once. This clonotype occurred a few times. Its antigen is unknown. V shed 6 bases, J shed 4 bases, and the junction held 14 bases outside the gene matches. The length of the CDR3 is 18 residues. CDR1 MNHEY and CDR2 SVGEGT come from the germline V gene. Sequencing was carried out using PBMCs. This receptor was taken from a human donor in good health (CMV status not recorded). Some clones in this sample may be carry-over from other donors' samples. The chain employs TRBV6-2 or TRBV6-3 and TRBJ2-3, with 12 bases identical to TRBD2. CDR3 nucleotides: TGTGCCAGCAGCCGCACCAGATCTAGCGGGAGGGCTCCAGATACGCAGTATTTT. Translated: CASSRTRSSGRAPDTQYF.